The T cell receptor beta chain under discussion was sequenced for a study of blood T cell repertoires in COVID-19. Study information: Specimens from acute and convalescent COVID-19 originated in the United States, Italy and Spain.

TCRdb's copy holds only in-frame clones and misses some; the assay was immunoSEQ multiplex PCR. Here the sample spans over 200,000 clones, about four fifths being singletons. The source material was PBMCs or T cells enriched from blood (not recorded which). The source of this sequence is a woman in her forties or fifties with acute COVID-19.

CDR3 sequence reads: CASSPDSWRNTDTQYF. The CDR3 DNA sequence: TGTGCCAGCAGCCCGGACTCCTGGCGGAACACAGATACGCAGTATTTT. This chain joins TRBV5-4 and TRBJ2-3; D is perhaps TRBD2 (5 bases). Germline-derived CDR1 and CDR2 are SGHNT and YYREEE (reference sequence). The CDR3 is 16 residues long. V lost 4 bases and J lost 2, with 17 bases in between.